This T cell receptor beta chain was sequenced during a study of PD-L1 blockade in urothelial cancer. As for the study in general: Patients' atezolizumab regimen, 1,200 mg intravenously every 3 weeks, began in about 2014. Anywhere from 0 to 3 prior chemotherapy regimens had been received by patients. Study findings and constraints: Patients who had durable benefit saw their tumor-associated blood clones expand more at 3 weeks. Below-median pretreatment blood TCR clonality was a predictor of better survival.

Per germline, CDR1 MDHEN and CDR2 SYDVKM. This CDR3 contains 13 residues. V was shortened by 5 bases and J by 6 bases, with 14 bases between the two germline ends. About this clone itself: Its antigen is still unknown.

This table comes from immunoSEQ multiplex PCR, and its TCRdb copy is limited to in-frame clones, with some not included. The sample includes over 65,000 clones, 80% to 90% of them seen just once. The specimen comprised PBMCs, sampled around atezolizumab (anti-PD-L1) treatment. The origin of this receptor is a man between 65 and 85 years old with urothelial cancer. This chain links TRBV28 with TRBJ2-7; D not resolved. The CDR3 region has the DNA TGTGCCAGCAGTCGTCGGCGGCTCCTCGAGCAGTACTTC. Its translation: CASSRRRLLEQYF. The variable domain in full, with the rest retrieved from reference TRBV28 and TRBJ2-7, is DVKVTQSSRYLVKRTGEKVFLECVQDMDHENMFWYRQDPGLGLRLIYFSYDVKMKEKGDIPEGYSVSREKKERFSLILESASTNQTSMYLCASSRRRLLEQYFGPGTRLTVT.